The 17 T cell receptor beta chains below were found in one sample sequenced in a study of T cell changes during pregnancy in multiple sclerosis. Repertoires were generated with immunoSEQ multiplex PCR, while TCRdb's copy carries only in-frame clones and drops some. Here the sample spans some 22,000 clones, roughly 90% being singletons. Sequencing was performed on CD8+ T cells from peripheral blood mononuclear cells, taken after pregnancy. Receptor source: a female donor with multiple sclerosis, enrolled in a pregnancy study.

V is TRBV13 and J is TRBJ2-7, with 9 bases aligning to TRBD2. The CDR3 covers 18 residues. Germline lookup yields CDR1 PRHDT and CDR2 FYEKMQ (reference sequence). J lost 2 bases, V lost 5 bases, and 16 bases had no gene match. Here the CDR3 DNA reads TGTGCCAGCAGCCGAGGCCCCCGACTAGCGGTGAGCCCCTACGAGCAGTACTTC. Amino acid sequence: CASSRGPRLAVSPYEQYF. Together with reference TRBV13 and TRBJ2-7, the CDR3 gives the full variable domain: AAGVIQSPRHLIKEKRETATLKCYPIPRHDTVYWYQQGPGQDPQFLISFYEKMQSDKGSIPDRFSAQQFSDYHSELNMSSLELGDSALYFCASSRGPRLAVSPYEQYFGPGTRLTVT.

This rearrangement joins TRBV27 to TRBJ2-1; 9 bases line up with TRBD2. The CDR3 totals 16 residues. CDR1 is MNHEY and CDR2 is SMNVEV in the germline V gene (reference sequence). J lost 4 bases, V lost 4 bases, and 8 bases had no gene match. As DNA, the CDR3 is TGTGCCAGCAGTTCCGAAGGGACTAGCCCTTACAATGAGCAGTTCTTC. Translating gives CASSSEGTSPYNEQFF.

CDR3 protein: CASSDSPGSSSGANVLTF. The DNA of the CDR3 is TGTGCCAGCAGTGACTCCCCAGGGTCCTCCTCTGGGGCCAACGTCCTGACTTTC. The V call is TRBV6-4, the J call TRBJ2-6; D possibly corresponds to TRBD1 (5 bases). The ends were cut back, 0 bases at V and 0 bases at J, with 12 bases in the middle. Germline lookup yields CDR1 MRHNA and CDR2 SNTAGT. The CDR3 totals 18 residues.

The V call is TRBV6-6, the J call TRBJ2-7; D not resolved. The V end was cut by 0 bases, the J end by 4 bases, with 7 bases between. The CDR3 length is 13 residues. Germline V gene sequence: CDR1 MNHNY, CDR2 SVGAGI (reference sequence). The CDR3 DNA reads TGTGCCAGCAGTTACTCGGTCGGTTACGAGCAGTACTTC. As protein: CASSYSVGYEQYF.

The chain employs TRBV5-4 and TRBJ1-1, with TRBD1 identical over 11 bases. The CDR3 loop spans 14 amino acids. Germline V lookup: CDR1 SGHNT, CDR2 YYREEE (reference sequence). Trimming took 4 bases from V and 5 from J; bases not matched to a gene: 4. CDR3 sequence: CASSTDRGLTEAFF. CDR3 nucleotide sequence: TGTGCCAGCAGCACGGACAGGGGGCTGACTGAAGCTTTCTTT.

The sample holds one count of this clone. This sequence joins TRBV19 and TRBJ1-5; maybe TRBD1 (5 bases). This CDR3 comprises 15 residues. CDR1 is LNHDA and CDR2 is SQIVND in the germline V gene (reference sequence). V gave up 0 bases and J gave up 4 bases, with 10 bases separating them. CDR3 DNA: TGTGCCAGTAGTATAGATGCAGGGTTGAATCAGCCCCAGCATTTT. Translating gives CASSIDAGLNQPQHF.

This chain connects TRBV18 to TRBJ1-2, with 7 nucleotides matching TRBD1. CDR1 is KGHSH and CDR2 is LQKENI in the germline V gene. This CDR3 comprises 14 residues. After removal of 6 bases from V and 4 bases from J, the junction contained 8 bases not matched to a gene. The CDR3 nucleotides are TGTGCCAGCTCTACACAGGGGCTCGGCTATGGCTACACCTTC. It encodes CASSTQGLGYGYTF.

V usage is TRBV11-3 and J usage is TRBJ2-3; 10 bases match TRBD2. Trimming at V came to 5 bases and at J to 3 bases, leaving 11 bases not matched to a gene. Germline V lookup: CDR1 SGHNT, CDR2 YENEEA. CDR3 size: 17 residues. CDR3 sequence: CASSNYLAGVGTDTQYF. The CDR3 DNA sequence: TGTGCCAGCAGCAACTACCTAGCGGGAGTTGGTACAGATACGCAGTATTTT.

The chain's CDR3 is CASSLGTGTGETQYF. Written as DNA, the CDR3 is TGTGCCAGCAGCTTAGGCACCGGGACAGGGGAGACCCAGTACTTC. The J gene is TRBJ2-5, the V gene TRBV7-9, with 9 bases identical to TRBD1. J lost 5 bases, V lost 1 base, and 5 bases had no gene match. Per the germline V gene, CDR1 is SEHNR and CDR2 is FQNEAQ (reference sequence). This CDR3 comprises 15 residues.

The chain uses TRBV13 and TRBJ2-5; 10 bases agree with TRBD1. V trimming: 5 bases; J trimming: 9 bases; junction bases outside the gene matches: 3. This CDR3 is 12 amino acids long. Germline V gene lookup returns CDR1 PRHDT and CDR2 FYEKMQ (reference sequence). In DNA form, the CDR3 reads TGTGCCAGCAGCGGGACAGGGGAACCCCAGTACTTC. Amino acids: CASSGTGEPQYF.

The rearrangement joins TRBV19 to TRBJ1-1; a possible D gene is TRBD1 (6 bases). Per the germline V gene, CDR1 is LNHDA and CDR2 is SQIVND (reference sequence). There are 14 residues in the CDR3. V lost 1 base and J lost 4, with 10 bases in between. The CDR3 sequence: CASSIAGEFTEAFF. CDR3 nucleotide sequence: TGTGCCAGTAGTATAGCAGGGGAATTCACTGAAGCTTTCTTT.

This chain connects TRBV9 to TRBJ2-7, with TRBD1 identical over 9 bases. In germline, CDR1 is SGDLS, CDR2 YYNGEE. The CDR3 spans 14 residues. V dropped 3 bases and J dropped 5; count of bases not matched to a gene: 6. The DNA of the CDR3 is TGTGCCAGCAGCGACGGACAGGGGCCCCACGAGCAGTACTTC. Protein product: CASSDGQGPHEQYF.

In nucleotides, the CDR3 is TGTGCCAGCAGCTTAGCCGAGGCTAGCGGCGCAGATACGCAGTATTTT. Its translation: CASSLAEASGADTQYF. The chain is built from TRBV7-9 and TRBJ2-3, with 7 bases aligning to TRBD2. Germline loops: CDR1 SEHNR, CDR2 FQNEAQ (reference sequence). The CDR3 sequence is 16 residues long. The ends lost 0 bases at V and 4 bases at J; junction bases unmatched: 7.

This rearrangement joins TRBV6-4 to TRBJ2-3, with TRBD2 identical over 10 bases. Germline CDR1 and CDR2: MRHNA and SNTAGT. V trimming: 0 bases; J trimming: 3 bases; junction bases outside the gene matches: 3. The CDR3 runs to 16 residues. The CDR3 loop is CASSDSASGGTDTQYF. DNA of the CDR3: TGTGCCAGCAGTGACTCTGCTAGCGGGGGAACAGATACGCAGTATTTT.

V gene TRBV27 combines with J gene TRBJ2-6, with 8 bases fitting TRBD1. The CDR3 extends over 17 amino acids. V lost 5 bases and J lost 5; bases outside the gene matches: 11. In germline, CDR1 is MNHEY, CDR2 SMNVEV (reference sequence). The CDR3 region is CASSPRTGSFRANVLTF. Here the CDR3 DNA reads TGTGCCAGCAGTCCAAGGACAGGGTCCTTCCGGGCCAACGTCCTGACTTTC. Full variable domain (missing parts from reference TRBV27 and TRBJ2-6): EAQVTQNPRYLITVTGKKLTVTCSQNMNHEYMSWYRQDPGLGLRQIYYSMNVEVTDKGDVPEGYKVSRKEKRNFPLILESPSPNQTSLYFCASSPRTGSFRANVLTFGAGSRLTVL.

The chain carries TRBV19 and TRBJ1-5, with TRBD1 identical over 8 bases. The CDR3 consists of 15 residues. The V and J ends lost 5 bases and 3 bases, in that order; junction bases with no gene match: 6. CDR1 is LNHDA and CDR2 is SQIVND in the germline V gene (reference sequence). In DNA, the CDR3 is TGTGCCAGTAGTCTGACAGGGGAGTCCAATCAGCCCCAGCATTTT. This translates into CASSLTGESNQPQHF.

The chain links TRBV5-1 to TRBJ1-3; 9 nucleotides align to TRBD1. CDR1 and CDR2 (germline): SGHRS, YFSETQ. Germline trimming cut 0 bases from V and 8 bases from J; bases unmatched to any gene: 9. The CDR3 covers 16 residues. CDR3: CASSLEPGQGGDTIYF. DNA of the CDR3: TGCGCCAGCAGCTTGGAGCCGGGACAGGGAGGGGACACCATATATTTT.